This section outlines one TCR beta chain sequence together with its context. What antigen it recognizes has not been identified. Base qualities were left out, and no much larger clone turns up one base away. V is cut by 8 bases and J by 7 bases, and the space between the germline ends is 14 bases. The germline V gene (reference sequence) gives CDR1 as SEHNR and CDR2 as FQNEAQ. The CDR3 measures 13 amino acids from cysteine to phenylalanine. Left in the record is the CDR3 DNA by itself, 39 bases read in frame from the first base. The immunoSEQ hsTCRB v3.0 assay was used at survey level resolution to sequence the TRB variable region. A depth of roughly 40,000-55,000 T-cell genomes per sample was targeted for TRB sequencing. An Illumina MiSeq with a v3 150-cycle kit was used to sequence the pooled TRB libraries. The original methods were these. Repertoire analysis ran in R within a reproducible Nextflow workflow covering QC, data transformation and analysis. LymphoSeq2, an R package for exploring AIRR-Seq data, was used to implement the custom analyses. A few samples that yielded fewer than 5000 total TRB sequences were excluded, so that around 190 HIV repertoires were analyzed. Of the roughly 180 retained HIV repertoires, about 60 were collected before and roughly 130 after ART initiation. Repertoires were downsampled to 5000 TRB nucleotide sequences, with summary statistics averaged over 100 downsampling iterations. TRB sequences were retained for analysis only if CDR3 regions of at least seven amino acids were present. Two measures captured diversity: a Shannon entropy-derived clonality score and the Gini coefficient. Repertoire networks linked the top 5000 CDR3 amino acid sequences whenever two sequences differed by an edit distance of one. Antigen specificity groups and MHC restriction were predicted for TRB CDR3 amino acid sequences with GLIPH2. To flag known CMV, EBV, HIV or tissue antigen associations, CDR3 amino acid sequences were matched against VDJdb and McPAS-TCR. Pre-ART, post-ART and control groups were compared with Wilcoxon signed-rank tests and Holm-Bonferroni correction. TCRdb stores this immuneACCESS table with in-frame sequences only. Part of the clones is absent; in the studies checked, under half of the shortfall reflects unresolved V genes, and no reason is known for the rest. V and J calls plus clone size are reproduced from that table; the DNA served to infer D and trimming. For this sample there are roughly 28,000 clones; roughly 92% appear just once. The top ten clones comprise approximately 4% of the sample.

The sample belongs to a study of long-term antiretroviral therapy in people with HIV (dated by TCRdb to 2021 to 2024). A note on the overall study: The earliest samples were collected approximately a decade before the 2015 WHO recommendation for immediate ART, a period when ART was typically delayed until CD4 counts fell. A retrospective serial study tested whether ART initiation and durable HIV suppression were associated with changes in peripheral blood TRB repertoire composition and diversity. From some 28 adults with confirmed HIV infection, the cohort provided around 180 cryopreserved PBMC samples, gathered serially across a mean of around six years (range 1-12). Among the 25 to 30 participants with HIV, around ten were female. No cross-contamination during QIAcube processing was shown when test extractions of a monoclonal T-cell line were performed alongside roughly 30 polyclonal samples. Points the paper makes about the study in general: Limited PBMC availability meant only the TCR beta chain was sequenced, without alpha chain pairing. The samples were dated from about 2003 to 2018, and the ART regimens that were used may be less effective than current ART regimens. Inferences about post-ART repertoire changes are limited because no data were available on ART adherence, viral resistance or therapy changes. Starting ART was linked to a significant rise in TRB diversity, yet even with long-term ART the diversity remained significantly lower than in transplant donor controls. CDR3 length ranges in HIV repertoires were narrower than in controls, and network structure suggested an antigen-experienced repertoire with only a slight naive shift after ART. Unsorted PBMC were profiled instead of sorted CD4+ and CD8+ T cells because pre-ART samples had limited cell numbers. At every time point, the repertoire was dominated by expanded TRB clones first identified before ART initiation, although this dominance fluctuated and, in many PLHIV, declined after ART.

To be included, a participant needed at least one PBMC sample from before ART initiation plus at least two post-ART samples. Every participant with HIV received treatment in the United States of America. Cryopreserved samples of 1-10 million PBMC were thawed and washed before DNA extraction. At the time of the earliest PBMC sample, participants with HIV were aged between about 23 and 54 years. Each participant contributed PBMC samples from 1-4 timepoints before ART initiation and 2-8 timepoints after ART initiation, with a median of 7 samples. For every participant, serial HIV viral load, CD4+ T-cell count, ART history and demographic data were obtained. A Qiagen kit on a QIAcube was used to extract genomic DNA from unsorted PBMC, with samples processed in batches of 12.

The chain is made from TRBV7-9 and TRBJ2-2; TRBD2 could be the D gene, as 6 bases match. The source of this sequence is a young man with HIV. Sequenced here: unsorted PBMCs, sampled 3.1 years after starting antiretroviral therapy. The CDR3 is CASRVAEGGELFF. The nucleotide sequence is TGTGCCAGCCGAGTAGCGGAGGGCGGGGAGCTGTTTTTT.